The 28 T cell receptor beta chains presented below share a single source sample, sequenced in a study of blood T cell repertoires in COVID-19. The repertoire was sequenced with immunoSEQ multiplex PCR; TCRdb's copy has only in-frame clones and lacks some. The sample yields a few hundred thousand clones, 70% to 90% seen once. The sample comprised PBMCs or T cells enriched from blood (not recorded which). The receptors were sampled from a man aged 25-45 years who had recovered from COVID-19.

The CDR3 reads CSIGTGGNQPQHF. DNA of the CDR3: TGCAGCATAGGGACAGGGGGCAATCAGCCCCAGCATTTT. V usage is TRBV29-1 and J usage is TRBJ1-5; 10 bases are a match to TRBD1. The germline gives CDR1 SQVTM, CDR2 ANQGSEA. After removal of 8 bases from V and 2 bases from J, the junction contained 3 bases not matched to a gene. The CDR3 has 13 amino acids.

The table lists this clone with a few counts. The chain employs TRBV5-1 and TRBJ1-1, with a weak D call TRBD1 (5 bases). This CDR3 spans 15 amino acids. Trimming stripped 5 bases from V and 2 bases from J, with 16 bases between. From germline, CDR1 is SGHRS and CDR2 YFSETQ. The CDR3 DNA follows: TGCGCCAGCAGTAAGTTGGTCAGGGAAAACACTGAAGCTTTCTTT. Translated, it gives CASSKLVRENTEAFF.

This clone was seen a single time. The chain joins TRBV7-2 to TRBJ2-1, with 8 bases matching TRBD2. Unmatched junction bases numbered 7, after V lost 1 base and J lost 8 bases. This CDR3 has 15 residues. In germline, CDR1 is SGHTA, CDR2 FQGNSA. In nucleotides, the CDR3 is TGTGCCAGCAGCTTAGGACCGGGGGGGGTCGATGAGCAGTTCTTC. It translates to CASSLGPGGVDEQFF.

This sequence joins TRBV12-5 and TRBJ2-5; D is perhaps TRBD2 (7 bases). With 7 bases removed from V and 3 bases from J, the gap between germline ends came to 9 bases. The CDR3 contains 12 residues. CDR1 and CDR2 from the germline V gene are LGHNT and FRNRAP. CDR3 coding DNA: TGTGCTAGTGAAGGGGGGGAAGAGACCCAGTACTTC. This gives the protein CASEGGEETQYF.

This rearrangement joins TRBV2 to TRBJ2-2; D may be TRBD1 (7 bases). Germline CDR1 is SNHLY and CDR2 is FYNNEI. The CDR3 has 14 residues. DNA of the CDR3: TGTGCGAGCGGCGGGACAGAATACACCGGGGAGCTGTTTTTT. This codes for CASGGTEYTGELFF. Looking up the rest from reference TRBV2 and TRBJ2-2 gives the full variable domain: EPEVTQTPSHQVTQMGQEVILRCVPISNHLYFYWYRQILGQKVEFLVSFYNNEISEKSEIFDDQFSVERPDGSNFTLKIRSTKLEDSAMYFCASGGTEYTGELFFGEGSRLTVL.

The chain links TRBV10-3 to TRBJ2-5; tentative D call: TRBD2 (5 bases). V lost 6 bases and J 4 bases, leaving 12 bases between the germline ends. The CDR3 length is 13 residues. In germline, CDR1 is ENHRY, CDR2 SYGVKD. CDR3 amino acids: CAISMTTGETQYF. CDR3 in DNA: TGTGCCATCAGCATGACTACTGGAGAGACCCAGTACTTC.

The gene calls are TRBV5-5 and TRBJ2-7; 8 bases agree with TRBD1. Germline V gene lookup returns CDR1 SGHKS and CDR2 YYEKEE (reference sequence). Unmatched junction bases numbered 4, after V lost 3 bases and J lost 2 bases. This CDR3 is built from 14 residues. This chain's CDR3 is CASSWTGKPYEQYF. The CDR3 nucleotides read TGTGCCAGCAGCTGGACAGGGAAACCCTACGAGCAGTACTTC.

The gene calls are TRBV10-1 and TRBJ2-3, with TRBD2 matching 8 bases. V gave up 6 bases and J gave up 0 bases; unmatched junction bases: 5. Germline V gives CDR1 WNHNN, CDR2 SYGVQD (reference sequence). The CDR3 runs to 15 residues. The CDR3: CASSLAGSSTDTQYF. CDR3 DNA sequence: TGCGCCAGCAGCTTAGCGGGGAGTAGCACAGATACGCAGTATTTT.

The genes are TRBV10-2 and TRBJ1-2, with a tentative D call TRBD1 (6 bases). The CDR3 length is 13 residues. Trimming pared 3 bases from V and 8 bases from J, leaving 13 bases between. Germline V CDR1 and CDR2: WSHSY, SAAADI. The CDR3 loop reads CASSEHNRVGYTF. The CDR3 region has the DNA TGCGCCAGCAGTGAACATAACAGGGTGGGCTACACCTTC.

The rearrangement links TRBV24-1 to TRBJ2-7; 7 bases line up with TRBD1. The CDR3 extends over 16 amino acids. The ends lost 3 bases at V and 0 bases at J; junction bases unmatched: 7. CDR1 and CDR2 from the germline V gene are KGHDR and SFDVKD. The CDR3 DNA follows: TGTGCCACCAGTGATGCGACAGGGTCTCCCTCCTACGAGCAGTACTTC. As protein: CATSDATGSPSYEQYF.

The chain uses TRBV18 and TRBJ2-2, with D hard to call. CDR1 KGHSH and CDR2 LQKENI come from the germline V gene. This CDR3 is built from 12 residues. V was cut by 2 bases and J by 8 bases, with 6 bases left in between. The chain's CDR3 is CASSPSEGELFF. Written as DNA, the CDR3 is TGTGCCAGCTCACCATCCGAGGGGGAGCTGTTTTTT.

The rearrangement joins TRBV11-2 to TRBJ2-3; 8 bases are shared with TRBD2. After removal of 5 bases from V and 4 bases from J, the junction contained 8 bases not matched to a gene. The CDR3 is made up of 15 amino acids. Per germline, CDR1 SGHAT and CDR2 FQNNGV. CDR3 loop: CASSPSAGGADTQYF. The CDR3 DNA sequence: TGTGCCAGCAGCCCCTCCGCGGGGGGCGCAGATACGCAGTATTTT.

The chain joins TRBV19 to TRBJ1-3, with D unclear. The V gene's germline CDR1 is LNHDA and CDR2 SQIVND (reference sequence). The CDR3 has 14 residues. Trimming removed 4 bases at V and 0 bases at J, with 7 bases between. The CDR3 DNA reads as TGTGCCAGTAGTACGGGAAGCTCTGGAAACACCATATATTTT. Its protein product is CASSTGSSGNTIYF.

The V and J genes are TRBV12-5 and TRBJ2-3; weak D call: TRBD2 (5 bases). The CDR3 runs to 15 residues. CDR1 LGHNT and CDR2 FRNRAP come from the germline V gene. Trimming cost V 4 bases and J 2 bases, with 13 bases left between them. The CDR3 sequence is CASGSALADTDTQYF. The DNA of the CDR3 is TGTGCTAGTGGTTCCGCGCTAGCTGACACAGATACGCAGTATTTT.

The V and J genes are TRBV29-1 and TRBJ2-1; D might be TRBD1 (6 bases). Between the trimmed V and J ends, which lost 7 bases and 4 bases, there was a span of 17 bases. The CDR3 length is 14 residues. Germline V gene lookup returns CDR1 SQVTM and CDR2 ANQGSEA. The chain's CDR3 is CSALTGRNYNEQFF. CDR3 in DNA: TGCAGCGCCCTGACAGGTAGGAATTACAATGAGCAGTTCTTC.

The J gene is TRBJ1-1, the V gene TRBV12-3 or TRBV12-4; D ambiguous. The CDR3 loop spans 12 amino acids. Trimming took off 3 bases at V and 8 bases at J, with 10 bases between the two ends. In DNA form, the CDR3 reads TGTGCCAGCAGTTTGAACAGACCCGAAGCTTTCTTT. Amino acid sequence: CASSLNRPEAFF.

This clone has a handful of counts. This chain joins TRBV9 and TRBJ1-4; D is unresolved. This CDR3 has 14 residues. V was pared by 10 bases and J by 8 bases, with 21 bases between. Germline V CDR1 and CDR2: SGDLS, YYNGEE. This CDR3 reads CARPHAGGREKLFF. The DNA of the CDR3 is TGTGCCCGACCTCACGCGGGCGGAAGGGAAAAACTGTTTTTT. The full variable domain, with the rest looked up from reference TRBV9 and TRBJ1-4, is DSGVTQTPKHLITATGQRVTLRCSPRSGDLSVYWYQQSLDQGLQFLIQYYNGEERAKGNILERFSAQQFPDLHSELNLSSLELGDSALYFCARPHAGGREKLFFGSGTQLSVL.

The count of this clone is one. This chain uses TRBV29-1 with TRBJ2-1; the match to TRBD2 covers 9 bases. The CDR3 consists of 12 residues. The V segment lost 6 bases and the J segment 7 bases; nucleotides outside the gene matches: 4. Germline V gene data show CDR1 as SQVTM and CDR2 as ANQGSEA. The CDR3: CSVVGLANEQFF. The CDR3 DNA follows: TGCAGCGTGGTGGGACTAGCAAATGAGCAGTTCTTC.

V usage is TRBV12-3 or TRBV12-4 and J usage is TRBJ2-3, with 10 bases fitting TRBD1. V was clipped by 8 bases and J by 5 bases; unmatched bases: 1. This CDR3 is 12 amino acids long. CDR3 bases: TGTGCCAGCGGACAGGGGGGAGATACGCAGTATTTT. Amino acids: CASGQGGDTQYF.

This clone has more than one count but fewer than ten. The chain employs TRBV5-1 and TRBJ1-1, with TRBD1 identical over 8 bases. CDR3 length: 15 amino acids. With V trimmed by 0 bases and J by 0 bases, 1 base remained unmatched. CDR1 is SGHRS, CDR2 YFSETQ, per germline. CDR3 sequence: CASSLGGQVNTEAFF. DNA of the CDR3: TGCGCCAGCAGCTTGGGGGGACAGGTGAACACTGAAGCTTTCTTT.

This chain uses TRBV4-2 with TRBJ2-3; 11 bases match TRBD1. Per germline, CDR1 LGHNA and CDR2 YNFKEQ. The V gene end was trimmed by 0 bases and the J gene end by 2 bases; junction bases not matched to a gene: 4. The CDR3 sequence is 17 residues long. CDR3 protein: CASSQDRTGGNTDTQYF. Here the CDR3 DNA reads TGTGCCAGCAGCCAAGACCGGACAGGGGGCAACACAGATACGCAGTATTTT.

The chain couples TRBV6-5 to TRBJ2-2; TRBD2 matches 9 bases. V was pared by 5 bases and J by 7 bases, with 5 bases of the junction left unmatched. Germline values: CDR1 MNHEY, CDR2 SVGAGI. The CDR3 totals 14 residues. The CDR3 DNA reads TGTGCCAGCAGTACCGGACTAGCGTTCGGGGAGCTGTTTTTT. As protein: CASSTGLAFGELFF.

The rearrangement joins TRBV9 to TRBJ2-2; 8 nucleotides align to TRBD2. The germline V gene encodes CDR1 SGDLS and CDR2 YYNGEE. CDR3 length: 17 amino acids. The V segment lost 3 bases and the J segment 6 bases; nucleotides outside the gene matches: 13. For the CDR3, the DNA is TGTGCCAGCAGCGCAGGCTTTAGCGGGATGGTCGCCGGGGAGCTGTTTTTT. It translates to CASSAGFSGMVAGELFF. Based on the CDR3 plus reference TRBV9 and TRBJ2-2, the full variable domain is DSGVTQTPKHLITATGQRVTLRCSPRSGDLSVYWYQQSLDQGLQFLIQYYNGEERAKGNILERFSAQQFPDLHSELNLSSLELGDSALYFCASSAGFSGMVAGELFFGEGSRLTVL.

This chain joins TRBV7-9 and TRBJ1-5; TRBD1 aligns across 10 bases. CDR3 length: 15 residues. Germline CDR1 and CDR2: SEHNR and FQNEAQ (reference sequence). J lost 7 bases, V lost 4 bases, and 7 bases had no gene match. The CDR3 DNA reads as TGTGCCAGCAGCTCGTCGACAGGGGGCGGACAGCCCCAGCATTTT. Its protein is CASSSSTGGGQPQHF.

The gene calls are TRBV9 and TRBJ2-6; D unclear. Germline CDR1 reads SGDLS; CDR2 reads YYNGEE. There are 16 residues in the CDR3. V lost 2 bases to trimming and J lost 0 bases, with 9 bases between them. CDR3 sequence reads: CASSVFSFSGANVLTF. The CDR3 DNA follows: TGTGCCAGCAGCGTGTTCAGTTTCTCTGGGGCCAACGTCCTGACTTTC. Supplemented by reference TRBV9 and TRBJ2-6, the full variable domain reads DSGVTQTPKHLITATGQRVTLRCSPRSGDLSVYWYQQSLDQGLQFLIQYYNGEERAKGNILERFSAQQFPDLHSELNLSSLELGDSALYFCASSVFSFSGANVLTFGAGSRLTVL.

The rearrangement joins TRBV10-2 to TRBJ2-7; 13 nucleotides align to TRBD2. With 8 bases clipped from V and 4 bases from J, the junction kept 11 bases outside the gene matches. Per germline, CDR1 WSHSY and CDR2 SAAADI. There are 16 residues in the CDR3. The CDR3 is CASWTSGGPSLYEQYF. In DNA, the CDR3 is TGCGCCAGCTGGACTAGCGGGGGCCCTTCCTTATACGAGCAGTACTTC.

The rearrangement links TRBV11-3 to TRBJ2-1; possibly TRBD2 for D (6 bases). This CDR3 has 15 amino acids. Germline V gene lookup returns CDR1 SGHNT and CDR2 YENEEA. With 3 bases removed from V and 5 bases from J, the gap between germline ends came to 14 bases. The CDR3 spells CASSLPGLSNNEQFF. In DNA form, the CDR3 reads TGTGCCAGCAGCTTGCCAGGACTATCCAACAATGAGCAGTTCTTC.

This clone was seen only a few times. The rearrangement joins TRBV5-4 to TRBJ2-1; 11 nucleotides match TRBD2. The CDR3 sequence is 14 residues long. With V trimmed by 6 bases and J by 6 bases, 5 bases remained unmatched. Looked up from germline, CDR1 is SGHNT and CDR2 is YYREEE (reference sequence). This CDR3 reads CASTGGTSGNEQFF. The CDR3 DNA reads as TGTGCCAGCACCGGGGGGACTAGCGGCAATGAGCAGTTCTTC.